This T cell receptor beta chain derives from a study of blood T cell repertoires in COVID-19. Study context: PBMCs, B-cell-depleted T cells, or T cells were the source of the cDNA or gDNA that made up the material.

Per germline, CDR1 MNHNY and CDR2 SVGAGI (reference sequence). V shed 6 bases, J shed 3 bases, and the junction held 4 bases outside the gene matches. This CDR3 region has 13 residues. TCRdb's table, derived via immunoSEQ multiplex PCR, lists solely in-frame clones and lacks some. This sample has approximately 260,000 clones, with 70% to 90% found just once. The sequencing input was PBMCs or T cells enriched from blood (not recorded which). The clonotype originates from a woman aged 40 to 55 with acute COVID-19. This chain joins TRBV6-6 and TRBJ1-2, with 7 bases fitting TRBD1. CDR3 sequence reads: CASSPGQYYGYTF. In nucleotides, the CDR3 is TGTGCCAGCAGCCCGGGACAGTACTATGGCTACACCTTC.